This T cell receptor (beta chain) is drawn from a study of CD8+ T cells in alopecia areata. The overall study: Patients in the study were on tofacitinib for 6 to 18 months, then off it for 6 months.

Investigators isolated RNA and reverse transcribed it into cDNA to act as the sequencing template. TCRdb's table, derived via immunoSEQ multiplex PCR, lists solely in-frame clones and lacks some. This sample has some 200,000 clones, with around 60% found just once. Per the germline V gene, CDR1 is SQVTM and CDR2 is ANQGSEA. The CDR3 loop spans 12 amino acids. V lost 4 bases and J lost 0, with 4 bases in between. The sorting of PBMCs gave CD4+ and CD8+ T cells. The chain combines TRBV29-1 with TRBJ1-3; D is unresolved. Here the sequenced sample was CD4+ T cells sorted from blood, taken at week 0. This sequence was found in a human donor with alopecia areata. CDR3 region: CSVAGSGNTIYF. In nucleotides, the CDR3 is TGCAGCGTTGCGGGCTCTGGAAACACCATATATTTT.